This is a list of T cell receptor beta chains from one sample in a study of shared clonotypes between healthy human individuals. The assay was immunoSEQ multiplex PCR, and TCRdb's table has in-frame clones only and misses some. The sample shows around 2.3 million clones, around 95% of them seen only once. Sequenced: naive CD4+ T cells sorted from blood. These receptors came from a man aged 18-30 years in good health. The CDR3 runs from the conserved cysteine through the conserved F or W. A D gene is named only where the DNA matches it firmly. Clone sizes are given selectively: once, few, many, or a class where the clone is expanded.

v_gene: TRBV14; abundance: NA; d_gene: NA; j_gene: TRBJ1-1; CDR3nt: TGTGCCAGCAGCCAAGAATTACGGACTGAAGCTTTCTTT; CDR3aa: CASSQELRTEAFF
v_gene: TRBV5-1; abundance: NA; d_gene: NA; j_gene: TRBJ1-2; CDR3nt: TGCGCCAGCCAACAGTCGAGTGGTTATGGCTACACCTTC; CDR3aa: CASQQSSGYGYTF
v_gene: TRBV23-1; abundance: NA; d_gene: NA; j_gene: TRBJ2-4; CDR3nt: TGCGCCAGTTCGGGGTTTTCTCTAGCCAAAAACATTCAGTACTTC; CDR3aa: CASSGFSLAKNIQYF
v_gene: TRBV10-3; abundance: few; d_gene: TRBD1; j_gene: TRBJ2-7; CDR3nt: TGTGCCATCACCAAGGGGGCCTTAGAATACGAGCAGTACTTC; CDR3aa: CAITKGALEYEQYF
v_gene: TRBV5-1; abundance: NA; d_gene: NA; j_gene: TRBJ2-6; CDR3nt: TGCGCCAGCAGCTTCGAGGGGAAGGCTGGGGCCAACGTCCTGACTTTC; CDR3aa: CASSFEGKAGANVLTF
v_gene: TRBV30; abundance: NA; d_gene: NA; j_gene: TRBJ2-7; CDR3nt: TGTGCCTGGAAAAAGAGTCCCACCTACGAGCAGTACTTC; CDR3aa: CAWKKSPTYEQYF
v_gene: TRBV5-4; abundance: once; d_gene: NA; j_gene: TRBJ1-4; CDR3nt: TGTGCCAGCAGCTTGGCAGGGCGCGGATCTAATGAAAAACTGTTTTTT; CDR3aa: CASSLAGRGSNEKLFF
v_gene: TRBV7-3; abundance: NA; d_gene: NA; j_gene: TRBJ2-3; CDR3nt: TGTGCCAGCAGCCCCAAGAAGAGTTCGGCGCAGTATTTT; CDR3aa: CASSPKKSSAQYF
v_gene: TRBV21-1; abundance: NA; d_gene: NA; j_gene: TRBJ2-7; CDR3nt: TGTGCCAGCAGCATAAAGCGGGAGGGCCAGGACGAGCAGTACTTC; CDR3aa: CASSIKREGQDEQYF
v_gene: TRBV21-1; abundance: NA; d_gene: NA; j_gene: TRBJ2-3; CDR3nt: TGTGCCAGCAGCAAGAAGACTAGCGGCACAGATACGCAGTATTTT; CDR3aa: CASSKKTSGTDTQYF
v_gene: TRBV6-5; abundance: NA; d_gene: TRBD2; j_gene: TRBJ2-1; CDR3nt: TGTGCCAGCAGTTACGTGGGACTAGCGGGTGAGCAGTTCTTC; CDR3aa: CASSYVGLAGEQFF
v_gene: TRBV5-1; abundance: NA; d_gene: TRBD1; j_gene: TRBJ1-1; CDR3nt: TGCGCCAGCAGCCCCGTTGGGGGACAGGGGGCGATGACTGAAGCTTTCTTT; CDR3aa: CASSPVGGQGAMTEAFF
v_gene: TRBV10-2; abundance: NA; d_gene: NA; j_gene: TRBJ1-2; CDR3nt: TGCGCCAGCAGTGAGTGGGGGCCTTCAACAATCTATGGCTACACCTTC; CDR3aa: CASSEWGPSTIYGYTF
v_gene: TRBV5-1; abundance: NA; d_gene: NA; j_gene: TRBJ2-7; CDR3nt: TGCGCCAGCAGCCCAGGAGGCAGTTCAACCTACGAGCAGTACTTC; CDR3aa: CASSPGGSSTYEQYF
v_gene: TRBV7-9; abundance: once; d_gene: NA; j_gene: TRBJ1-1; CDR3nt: TGTGCCAGCAGCCCCATAGGGAACACTGAAGCTTTCTTT; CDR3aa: CASSPIGNTEAFF
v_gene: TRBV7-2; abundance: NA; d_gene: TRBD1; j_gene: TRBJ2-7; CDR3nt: TGTGCCAGCAGCCGGGGACAGATTTCCTACGAGCAGTACTTC; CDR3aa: CASSRGQISYEQYF
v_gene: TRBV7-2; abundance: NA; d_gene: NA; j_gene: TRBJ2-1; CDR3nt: TGTGCCAGCAGCGCTCCTGAGCCGTACAATGAGCAGTTCTTC; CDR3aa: CASSAPEPYNEQFF